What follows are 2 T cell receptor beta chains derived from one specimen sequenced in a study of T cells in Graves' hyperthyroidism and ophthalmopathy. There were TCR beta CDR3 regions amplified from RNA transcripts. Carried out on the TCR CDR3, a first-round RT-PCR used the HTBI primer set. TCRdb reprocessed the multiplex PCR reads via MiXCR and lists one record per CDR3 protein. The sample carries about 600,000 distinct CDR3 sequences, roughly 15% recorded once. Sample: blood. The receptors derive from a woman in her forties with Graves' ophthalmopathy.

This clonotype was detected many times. CDR3 sequence (DNA): TGTGCCTGGAATACCCAAGAGACCCAGTACTTC. This codes for CAWNTQETQYF. V gene TRBV30 combines with J gene TRBJ2-5; unclear D gene. The V gene lost 4 bases and the J gene lost 1 base, with 4 bases spanning the gap. This CDR3 is built from 11 residues. Germline lookup yields CDR1 GTSNPN and CDR2 SVGIG (reference sequence).

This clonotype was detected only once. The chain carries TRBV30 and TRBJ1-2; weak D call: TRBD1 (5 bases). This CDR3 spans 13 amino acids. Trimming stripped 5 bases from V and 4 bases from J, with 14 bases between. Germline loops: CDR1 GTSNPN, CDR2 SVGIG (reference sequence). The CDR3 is CAWGRRAIYGYTF. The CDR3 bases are TGTGCCTGGGGCCGCAGGGCGATCTATGGCTACACCTTC. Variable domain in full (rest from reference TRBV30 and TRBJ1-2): SQTIHQWPATLVQPVGSPLSLECTVEGTSNPNLYWYRQAAGRGLQLLFYSVGIGQISSEVPQNLSASRPQDRQFILSSKKLLLSDSGFYLCAWGRRAIYGYTFGSGTRLTVV.